The rows below give T cell receptor beta chains drawn from one sample of a study of blood T cells in healthy people across ages. TCRdb re-called the 5' RACE reads through MiXCR, storing one row per CDR3 protein. Among 700,000 or so distinct CDR3 sequences listed, roughly 41% were seen once. Sequencing input: blood. These TCRs come from an elderly man in good health. CDR3s leave out the opening cysteine and the closing phenylalanine or tryptophan. A D gene is named only where the DNA matches it firmly.

CDR3aa: AIGRQGGDTEAF; v_gene: TRBV10-3; d_gene: TRBD1; j_gene: TRBJ1-1
CDR3aa: SARVSGGNEQY; v_gene: TRBV20-1; d_gene: TRBD2; j_gene: TRBJ2-7
CDR3aa: ASSFLGQGASEAF; v_gene: TRBV27; d_gene: TRBD1; j_gene: TRBJ1-1
CDR3aa: SARVFGGRYFNEQF; v_gene: TRBV20-1; d_gene: -; j_gene: TRBJ2-1
CDR3aa: ASSFYGTNYGYT; v_gene: TRBV27; d_gene: -; j_gene: TRBJ1-2
CDR3aa: ASSLRGQTTYGYT; v_gene: TRBV7-8; d_gene: TRBD1; j_gene: TRBJ1-2
CDR3aa: ASSLEGQGIYEQY; v_gene: TRBV7-2; d_gene: TRBD1; j_gene: TRBJ2-7
CDR3aa: ATTVGGARGYT; v_gene: TRBV5-5; d_gene: -; j_gene: TRBJ1-2
CDR3aa: ASSADGTGVFIDEQY; v_gene: TRBV9; d_gene: TRBD1; j_gene: TRBJ2-7
CDR3aa: SARIDHPNEQF; v_gene: TRBV20-1; d_gene: -; j_gene: TRBJ2-1
CDR3aa: ASSADAVNQPQH; v_gene: TRBV2; d_gene: -; j_gene: TRBJ1-5
CDR3aa: ASSGGRATYNEQY; v_gene: TRBV3-1; d_gene: TRBD2; j_gene: TRBJ2-7
CDR3aa: ASSGTGRGSGYNERF; v_gene: TRBV7-9; d_gene: -; j_gene: TRBJ2-1
CDR3aa: ASSQGAGGAPSGRALHEQY; v_gene: TRBV4-1; d_gene: TRBD2; j_gene: TRBJ2-4
CDR3aa: ASSQGGGFGGYT; v_gene: TRBV3-1; d_gene: -; j_gene: TRBJ1-2
CDR3aa: ASSTGAATEAF; v_gene: TRBV7-3; d_gene: -; j_gene: TRBJ1-1
CDR3aa: ASSQEAQRGAADTQY; v_gene: TRBV4-1; d_gene: TRBD2; j_gene: TRBJ2-3
CDR3aa: ADGGQGDGYT; v_gene: TRBV2; d_gene: TRBD1; j_gene: TRBJ1-2
CDR3aa: ASSPRHSQETQY; v_gene: TRBV18; d_gene: -; j_gene: TRBJ2-5
CDR3aa: SARDGTGIKHTQY; v_gene: TRBV20-1; d_gene: TRBD1; j_gene: TRBJ2-3
CDR3aa: ASSLKFNSPLH; v_gene: TRBV14; d_gene: -; j_gene: TRBJ1-6
CDR3aa: SGGDSHQETQF; v_gene: TRBV29-1; d_gene: -; j_gene: -
CDR3aa: ASSFQGYNQPQH; v_gene: TRBV7-2; d_gene: -; j_gene: TRBJ1-5
CDR3aa: ASSQGTGGFYEQY; v_gene: TRBV7-6; d_gene: TRBD1; j_gene: -
CDR3aa: ASSLQLTGTGTNYGYT; v_gene: TRBV7-2; d_gene: TRBD1; j_gene: TRBJ1-2
CDR3aa: ACSQGRWGGALQETQY; v_gene: TRBV7-2; d_gene: -; j_gene: TRBJ2-5
CDR3aa: ASSETGTGSRRYNSPLH; v_gene: TRBV9; d_gene: TRBD1; j_gene: TRBJ1-6
CDR3aa: SVAEGPYEQY; v_gene: TRBV29-1; d_gene: -; j_gene: TRBJ2-7
CDR3aa: SARDGKWNSYEQY; v_gene: TRBV20-1; d_gene: -; j_gene: TRBJ2-7
CDR3aa: ASSHTGFGANVLT; v_gene: TRBV3-1; d_gene: -; j_gene: TRBJ2-6
CDR3aa: ASSPGVVRYQETQY; v_gene: TRBV6-2/TRBV6-3; d_gene: -; j_gene: TRBJ2-5
CDR3aa: ASTDGTSLLYEQY; v_gene: TRBV6-1; d_gene: TRBD2; j_gene: -
CDR3aa: ASNSGRGDTQY; v_gene: TRBV12-3/TRBV12-4; d_gene: TRBD2; j_gene: TRBJ2-3
CDR3aa: ASSEEGDRGLQETQY; v_gene: TRBV2; d_gene: TRBD1; j_gene: TRBJ2-5
CDR3aa: SATHIYGYT; v_gene: TRBV20-1; d_gene: -; j_gene: TRBJ1-2
CDR3aa: SGGLGQLGEQF; v_gene: TRBV29-1; d_gene: -; j_gene: TRBJ2-1
CDR3aa: ASSLSGLTDNGQF; v_gene: TRBV7-2; d_gene: -; j_gene: TRBJ2-1
CDR3aa: ASSLRTSGSPALAKNIQY; v_gene: TRBV7-2; d_gene: TRBD2; j_gene: TRBJ2-4
CDR3aa: ASSLASTSDKQY; v_gene: TRBV11-3; d_gene: TRBD2; j_gene: TRBJ2-7
CDR3aa: ASSPTGRYEQF; v_gene: TRBV11-2; d_gene: -; j_gene: TRBJ2-1
CDR3aa: ASSPEGAREQF; v_gene: TRBV11-3; d_gene: -; j_gene: TRBJ2-1
CDR3aa: SAVGTSGQEASTDTQY; v_gene: TRBV29-1; d_gene: TRBD2; j_gene: TRBJ2-3
CDR3aa: AISEDRGAYEQY; v_gene: TRBV10-3; d_gene: TRBD1; j_gene: TRBJ2-7
CDR3aa: ASSLGRIDTGELF; v_gene: TRBV5-1; d_gene: -; j_gene: TRBJ2-2
CDR3aa: ASSLGGQGFEEQY; v_gene: TRBV5-1; d_gene: TRBD1; j_gene: TRBJ2-4
CDR3aa: ASSLAGQLNQPQH; v_gene: TRBV28; d_gene: TRBD1; j_gene: TRBJ1-5
CDR3aa: TSTSRGDRSYNEQF; v_gene: TRBV21-1; d_gene: -; j_gene: TRBJ2-1
CDR3aa: ASSLAYGSHEQY; v_gene: TRBV5-1; d_gene: -; j_gene: TRBJ2-7
CDR3aa: ASSLLIGTIDEQY; v_gene: TRBV28; d_gene: -; j_gene: TRBJ2-7
CDR3aa: ASSYSKVAEQY; v_gene: TRBV6-2/TRBV6-3; d_gene: -; j_gene: TRBJ2-5
CDR3aa: ASSLGRRGLAGAYNEQF; v_gene: TRBV7-3; d_gene: TRBD2; j_gene: TRBJ2-1
CDR3aa: ASSRQGPGNTIY; v_gene: TRBV6-5; d_gene: TRBD1; j_gene: TRBJ1-3
CDR3aa: ASSRGAIYGYT; v_gene: TRBV5-1; d_gene: -; j_gene: TRBJ1-2
CDR3aa: ASSLEVAGATQY; v_gene: TRBV7-6; d_gene: TRBD2; j_gene: TRBJ2-3
CDR3aa: ASSPHLNRVENIQY; v_gene: TRBV6-6; d_gene: -; j_gene: TRBJ2-4